This entry lists 3 T cell receptor beta chains sequenced from one sample in a study of blood T cells in healthy people across ages. The authors ran a second PCR of about 7 to 11 cycles using a sample-barcoded 5' primer and a J-beta primer mix. TCRdb used MiXCR to reprocess the 5' RACE reads, holding one entry per CDR3 protein. The table includes some 560,000 distinct CDR3 sequences, about 28% detected once. The sample was also linked to a second study, of T cells of mothers and their children.

What was sequenced was blood. These receptors were obtained from a boy younger than 10 in good health.

The chain is built from TRBV2 and TRBJ2-7, with TRBD1 as a possible D gene (6 bases). The germline CDR1 and CDR2 sequences are SNHLY and FYNNEI. Trimming removed 4 bases from V and 2 bases from J, with 18 bases in between. The CDR3 runs 16 residues. As DNA, the CDR3 is TGTGCCAGCAGTGGAGCCTCTTACAGGGCCACCTACGAGCAGTACTTC. Its protein product is CASSGASYRATYEQYF.

The chain couples TRBV7-9 to TRBJ2-5; weak D call: TRBD1 (5 bases). The assigned J gene may be wrong: the sequence end matches TRBJ2-1 better. Germline lookup yields CDR1 SEHNR and CDR2 FQNEAQ (reference sequence). The CDR3 loop spans 12 amino acids. The DNA for the CDR3 is TGTGCCAGCAGCTTCGACAGTGGTGAGCAGTTCTTC. It is translated as CASSFDSGEQFF.

The genes are TRBV9 and TRBJ2-2; TRBD2 aligns across 11 bases. The CDR3 sequence is 16 residues long. Trimming at V came to 3 bases and at J to 7 bases, leaving 8 bases not matched to a gene. CDR1 SGDLS and CDR2 YYNGEE come from the germline V gene. The CDR3 spells CASSEFSGTSGGELFF. CDR3 in DNA: TGTGCCAGCAGCGAATTCTCCGGGACTAGCGGCGGGGAGCTGTTTTTT.